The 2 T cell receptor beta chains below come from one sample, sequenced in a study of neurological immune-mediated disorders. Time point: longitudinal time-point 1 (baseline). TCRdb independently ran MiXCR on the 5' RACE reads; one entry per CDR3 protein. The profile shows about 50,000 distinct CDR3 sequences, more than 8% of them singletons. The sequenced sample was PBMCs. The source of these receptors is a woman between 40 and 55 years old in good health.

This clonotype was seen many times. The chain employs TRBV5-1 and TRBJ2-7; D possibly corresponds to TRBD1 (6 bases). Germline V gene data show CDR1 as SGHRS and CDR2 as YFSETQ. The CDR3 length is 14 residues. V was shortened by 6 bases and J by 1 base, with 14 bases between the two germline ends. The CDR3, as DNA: TGCGCCAGCAAAAGGACAGCAATTTCCTACGAGCAGTACTTC. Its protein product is CASKRTAISYEQYF.

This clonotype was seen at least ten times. CDR3 loop: CASSQDRAMGAFF. The CDR3 DNA follows: TGCGCCAGCAGCCAAGATCGTGCGATGGGTGCTTTCTTT. The chain carries TRBV4-1 and TRBJ1-1; no firm D call. V was cut by 0 bases and J by 11 bases, with 13 bases left in between. CDR1 MGHRA and CDR2 YSYEKL come from the germline V gene. This CDR3 contains 13 residues.